The 18 T cell receptor beta chains below all came from one sample that was sequenced in a study of shared clonotypes between healthy human individuals. Libraries were prepared by immunoSEQ multiplex PCR; TCRdb keeps only in-frame clonotypes and omits some of them. Of nearly 1,000,000 clones listed, more than 75% were seen once; the top ten hold roughly 1.5%. The specimen was memory CD4+ T cells sorted from blood. As to subset: CD45RA-negative fraction. These receptors came from a man younger than 35 in good health.

The chain combines TRBV27 with TRBJ1-6; D is perhaps TRBD1 (5 bases). V was shortened by 5 bases and J by 0 bases, with 20 bases between the two germline ends. The CDR3 runs to 19 residues. Germline loops: CDR1 MNHEY, CDR2 SMNVEV (reference sequence). This CDR3 reads CASSPRGGRASSYNSPLHF. Written as DNA, the CDR3 is TGTGCCAGCAGTCCTCGGGGCGGCAGGGCCAGCTCCTATAATTCACCCCTCCACTTT.

The gene calls are TRBV10-3 and TRBJ1-1; 9 nucleotides agree with TRBD1. J lost 0 bases, V lost 10 bases, and 3 bases had no gene match. The CDR3 spans 13 residues. Germline lookup yields CDR1 ENHRY and CDR2 SYGVKD. The CDR3 loop reads CATGQGMNTEAFF. CDR3 nucleotides: TGTGCCACCGGACAGGGGATGAACACTGAAGCTTTCTTT.

The chain combines TRBV18 with TRBJ1-2; D unclear. The CDR3 has 14 residues. Germline CDR1 and CDR2: KGHSH and LQKENI. Trimming pared 4 bases from V and 5 bases from J, leaving 14 bases between. CDR3 in DNA: TGTGCCAGCTCACTAAGCCTGGACGCTTATGGCTACACCTTC. This translates into CASSLSLDAYGYTF.

The J gene is TRBJ1-1, the V gene TRBV28; no clear D. The CDR3 contains 15 residues. The V gene lost 5 bases and the J gene lost 7 bases, with 20 bases spanning the gap. Germline CDR1 is MDHEN and CDR2 is SYDVKM. The CDR3 DNA reads as TGTGCCAGCAGTCGGACCCGGACTCTCGCGGGTGAAGCTTTCTTT. Amino acids: CASSRTRTLAGEAFF. The full variable domain, completed using reference TRBV28 and TRBJ1-1, is DVKVTQSSRYLVKRTGEKVFLECVQDMDHENMFWYRQDPGLGLRLIYFSYDVKMKEKGDIPEGYSVSREKKERFSLILESASTNQTSMYLCASSRTRTLAGEAFFGQGTRLTVV.

The chain carries TRBV5-1 and TRBJ1-1; unclear D gene. Trimming left V 3 bases short and J 2 bases short, with 17 bases between. The CDR3 consists of 16 residues. CDR1 SGHRS and CDR2 YFSETQ come from the germline V gene. CDR3 in DNA: TGCGCCAGCAGCTCGGTGGGATCGAGGGCTAACACTGAAGCTTTCTTT. It yields the protein CASSSVGSRANTEAFF.

This sequence joins TRBV5-1 and TRBJ2-1; D may be TRBD1 (5 bases). Germline V gene sequence: CDR1 SGHRS, CDR2 YFSETQ. The CDR3 has 15 residues. V lost 4 bases, J lost 1 base, and 12 bases lay in between. CDR3 bases: TGCGCCAGCAGCCCCCAGGGTCGATCCTACAATGAGCAGTTCTTC. Amino acid sequence: CASSPQGRSYNEQFF.

The chain links TRBV11-2 to TRBJ2-5; unclear D gene. Germline V gene sequence: CDR1 SGHAT, CDR2 FQNNGV. Trimming took off 4 bases at V and 5 bases at J, with 17 bases between the two ends. CDR3 length: 15 amino acids. The CDR3 DNA is TGTGCCAGCAGCTGGGATAGGGCCGCTTTGGAGACCCAGTACTTC. The encoded protein is CASSWDRAALETQYF.

The chain couples TRBV5-6 to TRBJ2-7, with 10 bases matching TRBD1. The CDR3 loop spans 15 amino acids. The V and J ends lost 6 bases and 2 bases, in that order; junction bases with no gene match: 8. CDR1 is SGHDT and CDR2 is YYEEEE in the germline V gene. Here the CDR3 DNA reads TGTGCCAGCACCCAAGACAGGGGGCTAGCCTACGAGCAGTACTTC. This translates into CASTQDRGLAYEQYF. The full variable domain, rest sourced from reference TRBV5-6 and TRBJ2-7, is DAGVTQSPTHLIKTRGQQVTLRCSPKSGHDTVSWYQQALGQGPQFIFQYYEEEERQRGNFPDRFSGHQFPNYSSELNVNALLLGDSALYLCASTQDRGLAYEQYFGPGTRLTVT.

The chain couples TRBV30 to TRBJ1-6, with D perhaps TRBD1 (6 bases). The CDR3 has 13 amino acids. Germline V gene sequence: CDR1 GTSNPN, CDR2 SVGIG (reference sequence). Trimming pared 2 bases from V and 8 bases from J, leaving 10 bases between. In DNA form, the CDR3 reads TGTGCCTGGAGTAAGGGGGGGGATTCACCCCTCCACTTT. It specifies CAWSKGGDSPLHF.

The J gene is TRBJ2-7, the V gene TRBV5-3; TRBD2 matches at 11 bases. TRBV5-3 is identified as an open reading frame with a role that is uncertain. The CDR3 totals 15 residues. V lost 4 bases, J lost 6 bases, and 9 bases stayed unmatched. The CDR3: CARSLRRLAGGEQYF. CDR3 DNA: TGTGCCAGAAGCCTACGGCGTCTAGCGGGGGGCGAGCAGTACTTC.

The J gene is TRBJ1-1, the V gene TRBV5-1; 12 positions match TRBD1. The CDR3 has 15 amino acids. Germline V CDR1 and CDR2: SGHRS, YFSETQ. V lost 4 bases, J lost 5 bases, and 6 bases stayed unmatched. CDR3 coding DNA: TGCGCCAGCAGCACCGGGACAGGGGGCGCGACTGAAGCTTTCTTT. It specifies CASSTGTGGATEAFF.

The chain links TRBV18 to TRBJ2-3, with 7 bases lining up with TRBD2. There are 15 residues in the CDR3. Germline V gene data show CDR1 as KGHSH and CDR2 as LQKENI. V dropped 2 bases and J dropped 1; count of bases not matched to a gene: 3. The DNA for the CDR3 is TGTGCCAGCTCACCATCCAGCGGGGGCACAGATACGCAGTATTTT. This translates into CASSPSSGGTDTQYF. Combining the CDR3 with reference TRBV18 and TRBJ2-3 gives the whole variable domain NAGVMQNPRHLVRRRGQEARLRCSPMKGHSHVYWYRQLPEEGLKFMVYLQKENIIDESGMPKERFSAEFPKEGPSILRIQQVVRGDSAAYFCASSPSSGGTDTQYFGPGTRLTVL.

The chain links TRBV7-2 to TRBJ2-6; possible D gene TRBD2, 6 bases. Germline CDR1 and CDR2: SGHTA and FQGNSA. The V gene lost 5 bases and the J gene lost 3 bases, with 11 bases spanning the gap. CDR3 length: 15 amino acids. CDR3 in DNA: TGTGCCAGCAGCCCCGGGGGTCGTGGGGCCAACGTCCTGACTTTC. Residues: CASSPGGRGANVLTF.

The chain has TRBV5-1 and TRBJ2-3; D ambiguous. Germline values: CDR1 SGHRS, CDR2 YFSETQ. The CDR3 is 12 residues long. V was trimmed by 4 bases and J by 4 bases, leaving 7 bases between them. The CDR3 DNA is TGCGCCAGCAGCATGAACTCAGATACGCAGTATTTT. Protein: CASSMNSDTQYF.

The chain employs TRBV7-2 and TRBJ2-2; no clear D. The V end was cut by 0 bases, the J end by 8 bases, with 4 bases between. The CDR3 is 12 residues long. The germline gives CDR1 SGHTA, CDR2 FQGNSA. This CDR3 is CASSLAKGELFF. The CDR3 coding sequence is TGTGCCAGCAGCTTAGCCAAAGGGGAGCTGTTTTTT. The entire variable domain, with the rest obtained from reference TRBV7-2 and TRBJ2-2, is as follows: GAGVSQSPSNKVTEKGKDVELRCDPISGHTALYWYRQSLGQGLEFLIYFQGNSAPDKSGLPSDRFSAERTGGSVSTLTIQRTQQEDSAVYLCASSLAKGELFFGEGSRLTVL.

The rearrangement joins TRBV29-1 to TRBJ1-2; the D is unclear. CDR1 and CDR2 (germline): SQVTM, ANQGSEA. This CDR3 is built from 13 residues. V shed 3 bases and J shed 2 bases, with 10 bases lying between them. CDR3 sequence reads: CSVERNLNYGYTF. As DNA, the CDR3 is TGCAGCGTTGAGAGGAACTTGAACTATGGCTACACCTTC.

J is TRBJ1-6 and V is TRBV28; TRBD1 is a possible D gene (5 bases). CDR3 length: 16 residues. The ends were cut back, 6 bases at V and 4 bases at J, with 16 bases in the middle. Germline V gene lookup returns CDR1 MDHEN and CDR2 SYDVKM. CDR3 loop: CASSPPQTDYNSPLHF. CDR3 coding DNA: TGTGCCAGCAGCCCCCCCCAGACAGATTATAATTCACCCCTCCACTTT.

This clone was detected a few times. The V call is TRBV11-2, the J call TRBJ1-5; D unresolved. With 3 bases removed from V and 3 bases from J, the gap between germline ends came to 9 bases. Germline CDR1 and CDR2: SGHAT and FQNNGV. This CDR3 spans 14 amino acids. This CDR3 is CASSFGGYNQPQHF. The CDR3, as DNA: TGTGCCAGCAGCTTTGGAGGCTACAATCAGCCCCAGCATTTT.